Shown below are 31 T cell receptor beta chains from a single sample sequenced in a study of response to subunit inactivated influenza vaccine (dated by TCRdb to 2016 to 2019). The receptor library was made with RT-PCR. Data came from an Illumina HiSeq 2500. The public sequencing data were trimmed at Q25 with fastp and processed into clonotypes with MiXCR by TCRdb, which kept only in-frame beta chains. Each entry merges the rows of one CDR3 protein and shows their most common DNA and genes. Counted in this sample were approximately 300,000 distinct CDR3 sequences; 20% to 25% of them appeared once. Around a tenth of the sample is taken by the ten largest. The source material was PBMCs from blood, sampled 21 months after vaccination. All receptors come from a man aged 45 to 70 who received an inactivated influenza vaccine. Donor details come from another sample of the same person, matched by shared clones.

The CDR3 DNA reads as TGCAGCGTTGGGTCGGGGGCCTACTACGAGCAGTACTTC. Encoded protein: CSVGSGAYYEQYF. The genes are TRBV29-1 and TRBJ2-7, with D possibly called TRBD1 or TRBD2 (6 bases each). The CDR3 loop spans 13 amino acids. V lost 4 bases to trimming and J lost 3 bases, with 13 bases between them. Looked up from germline, CDR1 is SQVTM and CDR2 is ANQGSEA.

As regards this clonotype: A read error may account for a junction end that differs from germline. The chain uses TRBV20-1 and TRBJ2-7, with 7 bases that match TRBD1. In germline, CDR1 is DFQATT, CDR2 SNEGSKA (reference sequence). CDR3 length: 13 residues. The DNA for the CDR3 is TGCAGTGCTAGTCAAGGGGGCCGCTACAAGCAGTACTTC. Amino acids: CSASQGGRYKQYF.

This clonotype was observed a few times. V is TRBV25-1 and J is TRBJ1-4, with D uncertain. Germline CDR1 MGHDK, CDR2 SYGVNS. V was shortened by 5 bases and J by 5 bases, with 12 bases between the two germline ends. The CDR3 has 14 amino acids. CDR3 amino acids: CASSKGVRNEKLFF. As DNA, the CDR3 is TGTGCCAGCAGTAAGGGTGTTCGAAATGAAAAACTGTTTTTT. The full variable domain, completed using reference TRBV25-1 and TRBJ1-4, is EADIYQTPRYLVIGTGKKITLECSQTMGHDKMYWYQQDPGMELHLIHYSYGVNSTEKGDLSSESTVSRIRTEHFPLTLESARPSHTSQYLCASSKGVRNEKLFFGSGTQLSVL.

This rearrangement joins TRBV20-1 to TRBJ2-3; TRBD1 agrees at 9 bases. This CDR3 has 14 residues. Germline V CDR1 and CDR2: DFQATT, SNEGSKA (reference sequence). After removal of 5 bases from V and 1 base from J, the junction contained 4 bases not matched to a gene. CDR3 protein: CSAWDRVGTDTQYF. In DNA form, the CDR3 reads TGCAGTGCTTGGGACAGGGTGGGCACAGATACGCAGTATTTT.

The rearrangement links TRBV12-3 or TRBV12-4 to TRBJ1-2; D gene ambiguous. V lost 5 bases and J 4 bases, leaving 11 bases between the germline ends. The CDR3 totals 13 residues. The CDR3 bases are TGTGCCAGCAGTCAAGCGCAGGTCTATGGCTACACCTTC. It yields the protein CASSQAQVYGYTF.

Comments on this clonotype: One end of the junction is discordant with germline, which a read error may explain. The V call is TRBV5-1, the J call TRBJ2-1; TRBD2 matches 8 bases. Germline V gene sequence: CDR1 SGHRS, CDR2 YFSETQ. The CDR3 runs to 14 residues. The DNA of the CDR3 is TGCGCCAGCAGCCCCGGCCAAAAGCGGGGGCCCGTTCTCTTC. Translation: CASSPGQKRGPVLF. The full variable domain, completed using reference TRBV5-1 and TRBJ2-1, is KAGVTQTPRYLIKTRGQQVTLSCSPISGHRSVSWYQQTPGQGLQFLFEYFSETQRNKGNFPGRFSGRQFSNSRSEMNVSTLELGDSALYLCASSPGQKRGPVLFGPGTRLTVL.

The V call is TRBV28, the J call TRBJ1-1; no firm D call. Germline V gene lookup returns CDR1 MDHEN and CDR2 SYDVKM. The CDR3 has 13 residues. V lost 6 bases, J lost 5 bases, and 13 bases lay in between. CDR3 DNA: TGTGCCAGCAGAAGGGAGGATCGGACTGAAGCTTTCTTT. Its protein is CASRREDRTEAFF. The full variable domain, its missing parts supplied by reference TRBV28 and TRBJ1-1, is DVKVTQSSRYLVKRTGEKVFLECVQDMDHENMFWYRQDPGLGLRLIYFSYDVKMKEKGDIPEGYSVSREKKERFSLILESASTNQTSMYLCASRREDRTEAFFGQGTRLTVV.

This clonotype was counted a few times. The chain uses TRBV4-1 and TRBJ1-3, with D hard to call. This CDR3 has 17 residues. Germline-derived CDR1 and CDR2 are MGHRA and YSYEKL. The V gene lost 4 bases and the J gene lost 0 bases, with 16 bases spanning the gap. CDR3 residues: CASSLRSQMDSGNTIYF. The CDR3 DNA reads as TGCGCCAGCAGCCTCCGGTCCCAGATGGACTCTGGAAACACCATATATTTT.

The V and J genes are TRBV6-1 and TRBJ2-7; 11 bases align to TRBD2. The CDR3 sequence is 15 residues long. CDR1 and CDR2 from the germline V gene are MNHNS and SASEGT. The trim removed 5 bases at V and 2 bases at J, leaving 5 bases unmatched. The chain's CDR3 is CASSTPGLAAYEQYF. The CDR3 DNA reads TGTGCCAGCAGTACCCCGGGACTAGCGGCCTACGAGCAGTACTTC.

CDR3 bases: TGCAGTACTCTAGGCCGACAGGAGGCAGATACGCAGTATTTT. Translated: CSTLGRQEADTQYF. The V gene is TRBV20-1, the J gene TRBJ2-3; possible D gene TRBD1, 6 bases. Germline V gene lookup returns CDR1 DFQATT and CDR2 SNEGSKA (reference sequence). V lost 8 bases to trimming and J lost 4 bases, with 19 bases between them. The CDR3 contains 14 residues.

This clonotype has more than one count but fewer than ten. This chain links TRBV6-1 with TRBJ2-7, with 8 bases identical to TRBD1. CDR1 and CDR2 (germline): MNHNS, SASEGT. The CDR3 covers 14 residues. V gave up 6 bases and J gave up 2 bases; unmatched junction bases: 6. The CDR3: CASRGQAVPYEQYF. CDR3 in DNA: TGTGCCAGCAGGGGACAGGCTGTTCCCTACGAGCAGTACTTC.

This clonotype has just a few counts. The rearrangement links TRBV20-1 to TRBJ1-1; 8 positions match TRBD1. V was pared by 6 bases and J by 7 bases, with 16 bases of the junction left unmatched. There are 15 residues in the CDR3. Germline V CDR1 and CDR2: DFQATT, SNEGSKA (reference sequence). CDR3 DNA: TGCAGTGCCGTAAAAGGTTGGGGACAGGCGGATGAAGCTTTCTTT. It codes for CSAVKGWGQADEAFF.

This sequence joins TRBV15 and TRBJ1-5; no definite D call. Germline V gene data show CDR1 as LNHNV and CDR2 as YYDKDF (reference sequence). V gave up 4 bases and J gave up 0 bases, with 7 bases separating them. The CDR3 spans 14 residues. The CDR3 DNA sequence: TGTGCCACCAGCAAACAAAATAGCAATCAGCCCCAGCATTTT. Protein: CATSKQNSNQPQHF.

This clonotype was detected ten times or more. The chain couples TRBV4-1 to TRBJ1-4; D uncertain. CDR1 and CDR2 from the germline V gene are MGHRA and YSYEKL. This CDR3 is built from 19 residues. V was pared by 0 bases and J by 0 bases, with 17 bases between. The CDR3 sequence: CASSQDREGGFATNEKLFF. The CDR3 coding sequence is TGCGCCAGCAGCCAAGATAGGGAAGGAGGGTTTGCAACTAATGAAAAACTGTTTTTT.

The chain recombines TRBV2 with TRBJ1-5, with D tentatively TRBD1 (6 bases). The CDR3 is 15 amino acids. V lost 6 bases, J lost 6 bases, and 18 bases lay in between. The germline V gene encodes CDR1 SNHLY and CDR2 FYNNEI. This chain's CDR3 is CASRRQVSSSQPQHF. CDR3 DNA: TGTGCCAGCAGGAGACAGGTGTCGAGTTCTCAGCCCCAGCATTTT.

The chain recombines TRBV11-2 with TRBJ2-1; 8 bases match TRBD1. Germline V gene data show CDR1 as SGHAT and CDR2 as FQNNGV. The CDR3 covers 17 residues. Trimming at V came to 4 bases and at J to 5 bases, leaving 13 bases not matched to a gene. CDR3 nucleotide sequence: TGTGCCAGCAGCTCCTACCCCTGGGGACAGGTGGACAATGAGCAGTTCTTC. Translation: CASSSYPWGQVDNEQFF.

The chain carries TRBV19 and TRBJ2-1; tentatively, D is TRBD1 (7 bases). V was clipped by 6 bases and J by 4 bases, with 13 bases between them. Germline-derived CDR1 and CDR2 are LNHDA and SQIVND (reference sequence). There are 14 residues in the CDR3. CDR3 bases: TGTGCCAGTAGCGGAGGGACAGCGTACAATGAGCAGTTCTTC. It codes for CASSGGTAYNEQFF.

With regard to this clonotype: One end of the junction varies from germline; a read error may be responsible. The chain has TRBV3-1 and TRBJ1-3, with D possibly TRBD1 on 5 matching bases. The germline CDR1 and CDR2 sequences are LGHDT and YNNKEL (reference sequence). The CDR3 is 17 residues long. CDR3 region: CATSQQGRRSTGNTIYF. Here the CDR3 DNA reads TGTGCCACCAGCCAGCAGGGTCGTAGGAGCACTGGAAACACCATATATTTT.

This clonotype was recorded a few times. The CDR3 spells CASSLAGRENQPQHF. Written as DNA, the CDR3 is TGTGCCAGCAGTTTAGCCGGACGGGAAAATCAGCCCCAGCATTTT. The chain links TRBV12-3 or TRBV12-4 to TRBJ1-5; D remains ambiguous. The CDR3 totals 15 residues. V lost 0 bases and J lost 4, with 10 bases in between.

This clonotype has more than one count but fewer than ten. The chain employs TRBV12-3 or TRBV12-4 and TRBJ1-6, with TRBD1 matching over 9 bases. This CDR3 is 15 amino acids long. V dropped 5 bases and J dropped 8; count of bases not matched to a gene: 7. In nucleotides, the CDR3 is TGTGCCAGCAGTAGGGGACAGGGAATAGATTCACCCCTCCACTTT. Its protein product is CASSRGQGIDSPLHF.

This rearrangement joins TRBV5-5 to TRBJ1-5; TRBD1 is a possible D gene (6 bases). The germline CDR1 and CDR2 sequences are SGHKS and YYEKEE (reference sequence). This CDR3 has 15 amino acids. V was pared by 1 base and J by 2 bases, with 10 bases between. The CDR3 sequence is CASSLKGGGNQPQHF. In DNA, the CDR3 is TGTGCCAGCAGCTTGAAGGGGGGCGGCAATCAGCCCCAGCATTTT.

This clonotype was found a few times. The chain uses TRBV15 and TRBJ1-5; D gene uncertain. Germline V gene data show CDR1 as LNHNV and CDR2 as YYDKDF (reference sequence). V was clipped by 0 bases and J by 0 bases, with 6 bases between them. This CDR3 spans 15 amino acids. The CDR3 loop is CATSRDLLSNQPQHF. In nucleotides, the CDR3 is TGTGCCACCAGCAGAGATCTTCTTAGCAATCAGCCCCAGCATTTT.

This chain links TRBV28 with TRBJ2-7, with D maybe TRBD1 (5 bases). The CDR3 runs to 15 residues. V lost 1 base and J 4 bases, leaving 14 bases between the germline ends. Germline V gene data show CDR1 as MDHEN and CDR2 as SYDVKM. The CDR3 protein is CASSLFAGLSYEQYF. As DNA, the CDR3 is TGTGCCAGCAGTTTATTCGCAGGGCTTTCGTACGAGCAGTACTTC.

About this clonotype itself: This may be a read error: a much more frequent sequence differs by one nucleotide. This chain uses TRBV7-8 with TRBJ1-1, with D unresolved. The V and J ends lost 0 bases and 2 bases respectively, with 10 bases between them. The germline V gene has CDR1 SGHVS and CDR2 FQNEAQ. This CDR3 is built from 15 residues. The CDR3 nucleotides read TGTGCCAGCAGCTTAGCCGTAGGGCCAAACACTGAAGCTTTCTTT. This sequence encodes CASSLAVGPNTEAFF.

The gene calls are TRBV3-1 and TRBJ1-1, with 8 bases fitting TRBD1. The J segment lost 1 base and the V segment lost 2 bases, leaving 3 bases of the junction unmatched. CDR3 length: 15 residues. Looked up from germline, CDR1 is LGHDT and CDR2 is YNNKEL (reference sequence). The chain's CDR3 is CASSQSQGANTEAFF. The CDR3 DNA reads as TGTGCCAGCAGCCAATCCCAGGGGGCGAACACTGAAGCTTTCTTT.

This clonotype was counted only a few times. The DNA for the CDR3 is TGTGCCAGCAGTGACATCGGGGGGGGAAGATCCTATGGCTACACCTTC. Protein: CASSDIGGGRSYGYTF. This chain joins TRBV6-4 and TRBJ1-2; tentative D call: TRBD1 (5 bases). Germline V gene lookup returns CDR1 MRHNA and CDR2 SNTAGT. The CDR3 length is 16 residues. V was trimmed by 2 bases and J by 4 bases, leaving 17 bases between them.

CDR3 sequence (DNA): TGTGCCAGCAGTTTAAACAGGGGGGGGACCCAGTACTTC. Residues: CASSLNRGGTQYF. The chain links TRBV28 to TRBJ2-5; the D gene is possibly TRBD1 (8 bases). V lost 2 bases and J 7 bases, leaving 11 bases between the germline ends. There are 13 residues in the CDR3. The germline gives CDR1 MDHEN, CDR2 SYDVKM. Supplemented by reference TRBV28 and TRBJ2-5, the full variable domain reads DVKVTQSSRYLVKRTGEKVFLECVQDMDHENMFWYRQDPGLGLRLIYFSYDVKMKEKGDIPEGYSVSREKKERFSLILESASTNQTSMYLCASSLNRGGTQYFGPGTRLLVL.

The chain recombines TRBV6-5 with TRBJ2-2; a weak D match, TRBD2 (6 bases). V lost 1 base to trimming and J lost 7 bases, with 22 bases between them. Germline V gene lookup returns CDR1 MNHEY and CDR2 SVGAGI. The CDR3 runs to 18 residues. For the CDR3, the DNA is TGTGCCAGCAGTTACTTTCGCGGACGACGGGGGACGGGCGGGGAGCTGTTTTTT. This sequence encodes CASSYFRGRRGTGGELFF.

The chain joins TRBV6-2 or TRBV6-3 to TRBJ2-3; tentatively, D is TRBD1 or TRBD2 (6 bases each). Germline V gene sequence: CDR1 MNHEY, CDR2 SVGEGT. V lost 5 bases and J lost 4, with 10 bases in between. The CDR3 sequence is 13 residues long. The CDR3 spells CASSRRGADTQYF. CDR3 coding DNA: TGTGCCAGCAGTAGAAGGGGGGCAGATACGCAGTATTTT.

This clonotype was observed a few times. This chain joins TRBV29-1 and TRBJ1-1; D gene uncertain. Germline CDR1 reads SQVTM; CDR2 reads ANQGSEA. Trimming took off 2 bases at V and 10 bases at J, with 20 bases between the two ends. The CDR3 is 14 amino acids. This CDR3 is CSVEIGLGTSLAFF. Here the CDR3 DNA reads TGCAGCGTTGAAATCGGATTAGGTACGAGTCTAGCTTTCTTT.

The rearrangement uses TRBV12-3 or TRBV12-4 and TRBJ1-3; TRBD1 might be the D (6 bases). The CDR3 has 14 residues. The germline V and J ends were trimmed by 7 bases and 4 bases, with 14 bases remaining between them. The CDR3 DNA follows: TGTGCCAGCACCCTGGGAGGGGGAGGAAACACCATATATTTT. It codes for CASTLGGGGNTIYF.